This entry concerns a single T cell receptor (beta chain). Its antigen is undetermined. The germline V gene encodes CDR1 SGHTA and CDR2 FQGNSA. V lost 0 bases to trimming and J lost 4 bases, with 19 bases between them. CDR3 size: 18 residues. The source of the sample is a study of memory B cells and T cells in multiple sclerosis. General study results and limits: Shared clonotype counts depended on differing compartment clone-set sizes and were normalized.

Here immunoSEQ multiplex PCR was the method, and the copy in TCRdb shows in-frame clones only, minus some. The sample includes around 14,000 clones, about 70% seen only once; the top ten take under 2.5%. The clonotype comes from a human donor with multiple sclerosis. The sample taken for sequencing was memory (CD45RO+) CD4+ T cells from blood. The chain recombines TRBV7-2 with TRBJ1-3; maybe TRBD1 (5 bases). In DNA, the CDR3 is TGTGCCAGCAGCTTAGCTGCTGCAACGGGGGGGAAAGGAAACACCATATATTTT. Its protein is CASSLAAATGGKGNTIYF. Together with reference TRBV7-2 and TRBJ1-3, the CDR3 gives the full variable domain: GAGVSQSPSNKVTEKGKDVELRCDPISGHTALYWYRQSLGQGLEFLIYFQGNSAPDKSGLPSDRFSAERTGGSVSTLTIQRTQQEDSAVYLCASSLAAATGGKGNTIYFGEGSWLTVV.